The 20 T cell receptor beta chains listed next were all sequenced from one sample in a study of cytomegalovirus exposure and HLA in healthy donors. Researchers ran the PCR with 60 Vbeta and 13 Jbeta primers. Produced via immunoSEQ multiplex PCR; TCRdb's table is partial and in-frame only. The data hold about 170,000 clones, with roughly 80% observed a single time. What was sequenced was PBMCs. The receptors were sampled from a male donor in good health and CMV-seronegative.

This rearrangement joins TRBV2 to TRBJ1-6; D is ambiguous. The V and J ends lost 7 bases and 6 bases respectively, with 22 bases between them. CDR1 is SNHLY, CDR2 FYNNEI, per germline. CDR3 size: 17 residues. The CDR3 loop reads CASTDLGVGSRNSPLHF. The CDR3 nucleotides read TGTGCCAGCACTGACCTCGGTGTGGGCTCTCGTAATTCACCCCTCCACTTT.

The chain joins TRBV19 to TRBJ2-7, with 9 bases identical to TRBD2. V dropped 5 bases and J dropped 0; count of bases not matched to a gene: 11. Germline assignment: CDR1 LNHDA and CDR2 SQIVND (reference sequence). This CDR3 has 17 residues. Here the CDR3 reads CASSSRLAGPSSYEQYF. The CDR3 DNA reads TGTGCCAGTAGTTCCCGGCTAGCGGGGCCCAGCTCCTACGAGCAGTACTTC.

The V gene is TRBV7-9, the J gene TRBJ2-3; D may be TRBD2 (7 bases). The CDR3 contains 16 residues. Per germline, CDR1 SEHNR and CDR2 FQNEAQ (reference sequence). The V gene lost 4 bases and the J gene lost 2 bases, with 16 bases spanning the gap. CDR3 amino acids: CASSSGRGENTDTQYF. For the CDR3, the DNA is TGTGCCAGCAGCTCTGGGAGGGGGGAGAACACAGATACGCAGTATTTT. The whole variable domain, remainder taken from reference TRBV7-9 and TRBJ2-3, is DTGVSQNPRHKITKRGQNVTFRCDPISEHNRLYWYRQTLGQGPEFLTYFQNEAQLEKSRLLSDRFSAERPKGSFSTLEIQRTEQGDSAMYLCASSSGRGENTDTQYFGPGTRLTVL.

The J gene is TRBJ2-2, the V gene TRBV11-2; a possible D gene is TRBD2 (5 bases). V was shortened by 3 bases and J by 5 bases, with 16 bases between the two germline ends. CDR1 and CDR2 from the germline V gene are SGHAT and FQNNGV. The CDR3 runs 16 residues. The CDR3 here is CASSFLVASPTGELFF. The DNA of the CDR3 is TGTGCCAGCAGCTTCCTAGTGGCTAGCCCTACCGGGGAGCTGTTTTTT.

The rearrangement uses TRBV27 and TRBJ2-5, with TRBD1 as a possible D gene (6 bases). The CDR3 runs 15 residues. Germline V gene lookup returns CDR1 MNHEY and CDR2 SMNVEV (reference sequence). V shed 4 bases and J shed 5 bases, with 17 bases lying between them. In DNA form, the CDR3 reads TGTGCCAGCAGTTCCGGGCTTCCAAGGGGGGAGACCCAGTACTTC. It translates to CASSSGLPRGETQYF.

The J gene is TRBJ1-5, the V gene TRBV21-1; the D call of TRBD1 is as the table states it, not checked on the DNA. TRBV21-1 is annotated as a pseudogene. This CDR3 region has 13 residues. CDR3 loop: CASSKEKGQPQHF. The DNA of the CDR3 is TGTGCCAGCAGCAAAGAAAAGGGGCAGCCCCAGCATTTT.

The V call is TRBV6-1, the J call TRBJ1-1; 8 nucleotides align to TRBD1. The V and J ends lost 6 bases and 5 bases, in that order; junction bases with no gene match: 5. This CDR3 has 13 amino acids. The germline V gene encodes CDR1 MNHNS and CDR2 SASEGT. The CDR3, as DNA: TGTGCCAGCAGAAATACAGGGGGAACTGAAGCTTTCTTT. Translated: CASRNTGGTEAFF.

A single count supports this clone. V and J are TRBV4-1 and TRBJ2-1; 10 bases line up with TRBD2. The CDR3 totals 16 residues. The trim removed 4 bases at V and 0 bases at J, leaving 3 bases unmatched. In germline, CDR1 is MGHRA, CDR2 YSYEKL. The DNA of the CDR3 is TGCGCCAGCAGCCTAGTAGCGGGGGGCTCCTACAATGAGCAGTTCTTC. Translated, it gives CASSLVAGGSYNEQFF.

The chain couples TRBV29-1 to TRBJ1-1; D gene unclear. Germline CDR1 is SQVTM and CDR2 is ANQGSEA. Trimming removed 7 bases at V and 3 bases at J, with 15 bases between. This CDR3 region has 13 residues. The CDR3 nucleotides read TGCAGCGCGTATCGGGGTGCGGACACTGAAGCTTTCTTT. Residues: CSAYRGADTEAFF.

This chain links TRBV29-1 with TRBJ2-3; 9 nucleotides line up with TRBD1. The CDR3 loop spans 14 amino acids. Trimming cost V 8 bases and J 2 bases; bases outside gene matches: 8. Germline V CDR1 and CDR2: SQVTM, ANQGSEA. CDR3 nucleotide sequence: TGCAGCATCCGACAGGGGGGGACCACAGATACGCAGTATTTT. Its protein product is CSIRQGGTTDTQYF.

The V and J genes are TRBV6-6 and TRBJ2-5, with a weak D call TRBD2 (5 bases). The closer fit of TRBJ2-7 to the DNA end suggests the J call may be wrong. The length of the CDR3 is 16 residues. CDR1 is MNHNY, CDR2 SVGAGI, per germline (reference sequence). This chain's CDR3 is CASSYVIIGSSYEQYF. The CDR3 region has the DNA TGTGCCAGCAGTTACGTCATAATAGGGAGCTCCTACGAGCAGTACTTC.

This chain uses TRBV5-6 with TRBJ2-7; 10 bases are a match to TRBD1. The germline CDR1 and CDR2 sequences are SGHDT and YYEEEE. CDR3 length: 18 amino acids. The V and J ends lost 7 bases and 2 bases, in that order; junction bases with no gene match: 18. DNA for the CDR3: TGTGCCAGCTGGAGTCTTGGGACAGGGGATTTTGGAGCCTACGAGCAGTACTTC. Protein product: CASWSLGTGDFGAYEQYF.

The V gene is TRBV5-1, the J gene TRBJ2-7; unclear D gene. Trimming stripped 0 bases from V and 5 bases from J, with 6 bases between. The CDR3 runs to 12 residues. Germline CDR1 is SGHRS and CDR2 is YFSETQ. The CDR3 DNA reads TGCGCCAGCAGCTTGGGAGAAAACGAGCAGTACTTC. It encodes CASSLGENEQYF. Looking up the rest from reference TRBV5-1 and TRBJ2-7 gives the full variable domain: KAGVTQTPRYLIKTRGQQVTLSCSPISGHRSVSWYQQTPGQGLQFLFEYFSETQRNKGNFPGRFSGRQFSNSRSEMNVSTLELGDSALYLCASSLGENEQYFGPGTRLTVT.

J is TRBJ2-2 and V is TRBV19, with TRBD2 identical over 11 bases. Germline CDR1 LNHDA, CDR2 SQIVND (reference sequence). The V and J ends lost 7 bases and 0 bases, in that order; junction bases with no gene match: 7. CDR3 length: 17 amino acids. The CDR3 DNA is TGTGCCAGTAACAGTCTAGCGGGGGGCGCGAACACCGGGGAGCTGTTTTTT. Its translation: CASNSLAGGANTGELFF.

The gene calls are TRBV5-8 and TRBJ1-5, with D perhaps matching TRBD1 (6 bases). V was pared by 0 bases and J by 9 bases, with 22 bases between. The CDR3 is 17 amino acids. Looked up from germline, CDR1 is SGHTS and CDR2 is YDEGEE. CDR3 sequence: CASSLAGRTARSGPQHF. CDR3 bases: TGTGCCAGCAGCTTGGCCGGTAGGACAGCCCGTTCTGGGCCCCAGCATTTT.

The CDR3 here is CASSRRTGNSPGELFF. CDR3 bases: TGTGCCAGCTCACGGCGGACAGGGAATAGTCCCGGGGAGCTGTTTTTT. V usage is TRBV18 and J usage is TRBJ2-2; 8 bases are a match to TRBD1. With V trimmed by 4 bases and J by 6 bases, 10 bases remained unmatched. Looked up from germline, CDR1 is KGHSH and CDR2 is LQKENI. This CDR3 region has 16 residues.

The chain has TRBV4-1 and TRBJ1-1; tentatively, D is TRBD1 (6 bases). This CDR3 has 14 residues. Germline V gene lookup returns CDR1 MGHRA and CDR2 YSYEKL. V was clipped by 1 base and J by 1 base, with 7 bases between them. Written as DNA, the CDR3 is TGCGCCAGCAGCCAAGTAGGGGGGAACACTGAAGCTTTCTTT. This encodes CASSQVGGNTEAFF.

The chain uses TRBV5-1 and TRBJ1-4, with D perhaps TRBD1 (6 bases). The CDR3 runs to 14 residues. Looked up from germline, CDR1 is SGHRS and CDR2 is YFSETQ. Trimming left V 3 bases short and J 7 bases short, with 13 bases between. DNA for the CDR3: TGCGCCAGCAGCTCGGAGACAGGTAGTGAAAAACTGTTTTTT. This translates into CASSSETGSEKLFF.

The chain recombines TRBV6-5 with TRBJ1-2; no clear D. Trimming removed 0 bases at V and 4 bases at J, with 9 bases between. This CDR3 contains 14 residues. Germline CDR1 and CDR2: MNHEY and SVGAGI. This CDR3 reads CASSYSQRLYGYTF. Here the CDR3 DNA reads TGTGCCAGCAGTTACTCGCAGAGACTCTATGGCTACACCTTC.

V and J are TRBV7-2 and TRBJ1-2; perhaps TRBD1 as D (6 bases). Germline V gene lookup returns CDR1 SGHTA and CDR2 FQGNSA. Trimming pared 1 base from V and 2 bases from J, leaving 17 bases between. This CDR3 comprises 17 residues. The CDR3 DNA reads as TGTGCCAGCAGCTTAGTATATGGCGTGGGACACAACTATGGCTACACCTTC. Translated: CASSLVYGVGHNYGYTF. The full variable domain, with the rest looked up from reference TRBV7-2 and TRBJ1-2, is GAGVSQSPSNKVTEKGKDVELRCDPISGHTALYWYRQSLGQGLEFLIYFQGNSAPDKSGLPSDRFSAERTGGSVSTLTIQRTQQEDSAVYLCASSLVYGVGHNYGYTFGSGTRLTVV.